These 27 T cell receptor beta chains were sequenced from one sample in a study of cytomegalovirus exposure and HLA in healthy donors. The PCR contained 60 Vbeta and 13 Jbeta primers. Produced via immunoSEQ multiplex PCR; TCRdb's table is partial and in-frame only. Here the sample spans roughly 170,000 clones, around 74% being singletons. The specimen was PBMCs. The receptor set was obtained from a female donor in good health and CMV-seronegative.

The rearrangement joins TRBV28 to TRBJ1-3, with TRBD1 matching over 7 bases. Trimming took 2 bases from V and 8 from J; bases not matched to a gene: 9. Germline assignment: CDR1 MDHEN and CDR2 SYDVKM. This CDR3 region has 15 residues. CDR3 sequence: CASSLRTGGIDTIYF. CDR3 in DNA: TGTGCCAGCAGTTTACGGACAGGAGGTATCGACACCATATATTTT.

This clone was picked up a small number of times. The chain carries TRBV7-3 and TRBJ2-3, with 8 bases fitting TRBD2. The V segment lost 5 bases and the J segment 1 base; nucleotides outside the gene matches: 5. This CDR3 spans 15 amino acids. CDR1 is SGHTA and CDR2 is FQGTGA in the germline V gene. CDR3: CASSHSGAGTDTQYF. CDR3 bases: TGTGCCAGCAGCCATAGCGGGGCCGGCACAGATACGCAGTATTTT.

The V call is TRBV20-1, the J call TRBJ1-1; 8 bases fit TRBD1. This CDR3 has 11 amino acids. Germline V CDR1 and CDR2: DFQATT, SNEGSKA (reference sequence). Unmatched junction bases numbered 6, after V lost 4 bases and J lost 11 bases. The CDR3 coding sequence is TGCAGTGCTACTCAGACAGGGGACGCTTTCTTT. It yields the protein CSATQTGDAFF.

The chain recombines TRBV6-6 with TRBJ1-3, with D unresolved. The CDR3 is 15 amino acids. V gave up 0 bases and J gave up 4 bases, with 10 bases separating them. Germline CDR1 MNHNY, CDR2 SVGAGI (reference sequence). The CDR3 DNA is TGTGCCAGCAGTTACTCGGAGGGCTCCGGAAACACCATATATTTT. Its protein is CASSYSEGSGNTIYF.

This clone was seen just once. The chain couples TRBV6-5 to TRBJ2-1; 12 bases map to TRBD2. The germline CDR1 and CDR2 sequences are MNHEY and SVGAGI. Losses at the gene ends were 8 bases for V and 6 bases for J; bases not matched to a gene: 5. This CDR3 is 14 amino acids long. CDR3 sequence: CASGWTSGTNEQFF. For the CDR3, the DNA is TGTGCCAGCGGGTGGACTAGCGGGACCAATGAGCAGTTCTTC.

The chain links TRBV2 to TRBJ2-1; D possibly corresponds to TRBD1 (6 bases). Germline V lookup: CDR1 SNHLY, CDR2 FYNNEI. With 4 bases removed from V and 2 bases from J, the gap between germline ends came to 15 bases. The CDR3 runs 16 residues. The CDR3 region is CASSGRTERTYNEQFF. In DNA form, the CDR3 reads TGTGCCAGCAGTGGAAGGACAGAGCGTACCTACAATGAGCAGTTCTTC.

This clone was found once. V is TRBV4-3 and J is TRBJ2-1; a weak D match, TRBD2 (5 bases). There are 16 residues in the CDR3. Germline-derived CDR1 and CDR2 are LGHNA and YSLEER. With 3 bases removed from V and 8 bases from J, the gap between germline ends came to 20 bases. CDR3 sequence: CASSQLTRPGYDEQFF. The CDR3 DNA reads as TGCGCCAGCAGCCAGCTCACTAGACCCGGCTATGATGAGCAGTTCTTC.

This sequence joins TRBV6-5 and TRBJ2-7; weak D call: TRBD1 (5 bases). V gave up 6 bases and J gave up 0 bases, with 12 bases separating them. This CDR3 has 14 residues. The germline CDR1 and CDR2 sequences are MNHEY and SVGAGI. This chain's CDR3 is CASRGARSSYEQYF. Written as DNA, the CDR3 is TGTGCCAGCAGAGGGGCGAGGAGCTCCTACGAGCAGTACTTC.

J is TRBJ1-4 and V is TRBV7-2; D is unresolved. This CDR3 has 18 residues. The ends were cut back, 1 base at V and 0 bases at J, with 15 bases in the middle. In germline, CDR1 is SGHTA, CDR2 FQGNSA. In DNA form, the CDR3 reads TGTGCCAGCAGCTTAGGCAGCGGGTTCTGGGCAACTAATGAAAAACTGTTTTTT. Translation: CASSLGSGFWATNEKLFF.

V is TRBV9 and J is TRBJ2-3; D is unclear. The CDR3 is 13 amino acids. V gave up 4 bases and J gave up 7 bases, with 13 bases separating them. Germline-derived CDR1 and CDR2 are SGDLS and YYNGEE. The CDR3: CASSLTDVHTQYF. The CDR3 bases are TGTGCCAGCAGCCTAACAGATGTACATACGCAGTATTTT.

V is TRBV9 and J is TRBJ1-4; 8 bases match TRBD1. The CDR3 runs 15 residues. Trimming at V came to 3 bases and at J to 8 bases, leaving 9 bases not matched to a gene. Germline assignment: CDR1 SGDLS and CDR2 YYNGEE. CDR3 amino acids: CASSAEQGGSEKLFF. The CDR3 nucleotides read TGTGCCAGCAGCGCCGAACAGGGGGGGAGCGAAAAACTGTTTTTT. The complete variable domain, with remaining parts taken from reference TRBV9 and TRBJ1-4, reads DSGVTQTPKHLITATGQRVTLRCSPRSGDLSVYWYQQSLDQGLQFLIQYYNGEERAKGNILERFSAQQFPDLHSELNLSSLELGDSALYFCASSAEQGGSEKLFFGSGTQLSVL.

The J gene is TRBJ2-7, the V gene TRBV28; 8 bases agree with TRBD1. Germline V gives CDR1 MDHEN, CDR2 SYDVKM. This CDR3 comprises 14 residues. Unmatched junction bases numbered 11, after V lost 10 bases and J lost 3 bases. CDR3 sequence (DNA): TGTGCCACCCTCCAGGACAGGGTCATCTACGAGCAGTACTTC. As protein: CATLQDRVIYEQYF. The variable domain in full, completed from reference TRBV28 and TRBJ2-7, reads DVKVTQSSRYLVKRTGEKVFLECVQDMDHENMFWYRQDPGLGLRLIYFSYDVKMKEKGDIPEGYSVSREKKERFSLILESASTNQTSMYLCATLQDRVIYEQYFGPGTRLTVT.

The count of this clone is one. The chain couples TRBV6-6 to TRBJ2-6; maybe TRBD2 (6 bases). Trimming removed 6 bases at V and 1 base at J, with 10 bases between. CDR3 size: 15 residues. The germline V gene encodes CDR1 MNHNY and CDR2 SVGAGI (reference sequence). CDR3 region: CASSPGLSGANVLTF. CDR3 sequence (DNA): TGTGCCAGCAGCCCGGGACTTTCTGGGGCCAACGTCCTGACTTTC.

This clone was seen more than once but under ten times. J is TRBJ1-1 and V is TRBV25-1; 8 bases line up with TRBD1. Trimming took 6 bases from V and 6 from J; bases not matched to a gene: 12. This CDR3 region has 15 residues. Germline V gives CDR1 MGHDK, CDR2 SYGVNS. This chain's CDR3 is CASRAWTGSKAEAFF. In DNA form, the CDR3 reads TGTGCCAGCAGAGCGTGGACAGGGTCGAAGGCTGAAGCTTTCTTT.

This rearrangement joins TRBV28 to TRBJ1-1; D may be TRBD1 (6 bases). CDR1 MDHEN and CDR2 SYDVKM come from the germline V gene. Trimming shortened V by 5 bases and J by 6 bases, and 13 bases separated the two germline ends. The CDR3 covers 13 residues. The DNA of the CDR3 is TGTGCCAGCAGTCCAACAGGGCCCTCTGAAGCTTTCTTT. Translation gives CASSPTGPSEAFF.

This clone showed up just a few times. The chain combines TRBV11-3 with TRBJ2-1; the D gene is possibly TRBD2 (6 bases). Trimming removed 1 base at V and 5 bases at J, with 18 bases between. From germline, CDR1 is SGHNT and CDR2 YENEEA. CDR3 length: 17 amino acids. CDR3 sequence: CASSLGGSGRTHNEQFF. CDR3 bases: TGTGCCAGCAGCTTAGGGGGGTCAGGGAGGACACACAATGAGCAGTTCTTC.

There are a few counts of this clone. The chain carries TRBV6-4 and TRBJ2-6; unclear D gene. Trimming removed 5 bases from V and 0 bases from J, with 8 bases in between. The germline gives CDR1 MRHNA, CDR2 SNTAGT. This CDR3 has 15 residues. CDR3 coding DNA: TGTGCCAGCAGTCGAGAGAGCTCTGGGGCCAACGTCCTGACTTTC. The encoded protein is CASSRESSGANVLTF.

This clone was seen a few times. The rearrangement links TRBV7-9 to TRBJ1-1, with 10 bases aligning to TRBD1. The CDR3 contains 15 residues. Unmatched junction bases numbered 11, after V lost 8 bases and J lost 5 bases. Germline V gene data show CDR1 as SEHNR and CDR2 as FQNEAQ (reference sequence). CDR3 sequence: CASGVRQGAGTEAFF. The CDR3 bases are TGTGCCAGCGGAGTCCGACAGGGGGCAGGAACTGAAGCTTTCTTT.

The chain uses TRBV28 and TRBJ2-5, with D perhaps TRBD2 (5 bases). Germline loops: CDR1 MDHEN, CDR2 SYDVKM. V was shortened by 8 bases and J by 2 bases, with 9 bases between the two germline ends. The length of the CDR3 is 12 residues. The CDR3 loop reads CASPGFQETQYF. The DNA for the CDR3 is TGTGCCAGCCCGGGATTTCAAGAGACCCAGTACTTC. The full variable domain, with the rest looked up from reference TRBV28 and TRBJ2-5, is DVKVTQSSRYLVKRTGEKVFLECVQDMDHENMFWYRQDPGLGLRLIYFSYDVKMKEKGDIPEGYSVSREKKERFSLILESASTNQTSMYLCASPGFQETQYFGPGTRLLVL.

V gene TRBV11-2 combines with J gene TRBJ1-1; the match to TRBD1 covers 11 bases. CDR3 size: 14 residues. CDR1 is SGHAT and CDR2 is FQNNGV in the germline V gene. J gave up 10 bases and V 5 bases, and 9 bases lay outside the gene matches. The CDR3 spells CASSPGDRGFVAFF. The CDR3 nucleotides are TGTGCCAGCAGCCCGGGGGACAGGGGGTTCGTAGCTTTCTTT.

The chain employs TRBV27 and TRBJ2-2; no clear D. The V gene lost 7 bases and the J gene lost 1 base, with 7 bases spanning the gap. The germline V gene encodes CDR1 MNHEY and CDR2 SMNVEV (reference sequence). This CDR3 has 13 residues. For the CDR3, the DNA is TGTGCCAGCAAAACATTGAACACCGGGGAGCTGTTTTTT. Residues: CASKTLNTGELFF.

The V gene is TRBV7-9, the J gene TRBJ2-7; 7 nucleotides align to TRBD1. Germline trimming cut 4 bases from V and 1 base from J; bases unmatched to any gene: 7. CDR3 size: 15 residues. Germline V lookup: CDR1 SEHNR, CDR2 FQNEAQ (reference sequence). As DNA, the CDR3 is TGTGCCAGCAGCTCCCGGGACAGCAAATCCTACGAGCAGTACTTC. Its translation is CASSSRDSKSYEQYF.

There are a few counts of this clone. Written as DNA, the CDR3 is TGTGCCATCTGGGATAGCGGGGCGACCACAGATACGCAGTATTTT. Protein product: CAIWDSGATTDTQYF. The rearrangement links TRBV10-3 to TRBJ2-3, with 8 bases fitting TRBD2. This CDR3 spans 15 amino acids. J was trimmed by 2 bases and V by 8 bases; bases with no gene match: 9. CDR1 is ENHRY and CDR2 is SYGVKD in the germline V gene.

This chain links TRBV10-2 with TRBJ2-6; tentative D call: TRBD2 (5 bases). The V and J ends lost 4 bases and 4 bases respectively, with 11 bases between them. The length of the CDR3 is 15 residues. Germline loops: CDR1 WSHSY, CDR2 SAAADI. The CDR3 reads CASSVPGSGANVLTF. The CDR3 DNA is TGCGCCAGCAGTGTTCCGGGATCCGGGGCCAACGTCCTGACTTTC.

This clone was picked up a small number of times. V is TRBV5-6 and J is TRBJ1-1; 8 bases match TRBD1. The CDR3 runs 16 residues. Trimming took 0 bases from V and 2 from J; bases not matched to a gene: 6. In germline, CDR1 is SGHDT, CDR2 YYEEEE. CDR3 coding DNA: TGTGCCAGCAGCTTGGGAGGGACAGGAGGTAACACTGAAGCTTTCTTT. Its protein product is CASSLGGTGGNTEAFF.

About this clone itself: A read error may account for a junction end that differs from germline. The chain's CDR3 is CSVEVTDSYEQYF. The CDR3 DNA follows: TGCAGCGTGGAAGTGACAGACTCCTACGAGCAGTACTTC. V gene TRBV29-1 combines with J gene TRBJ2-7; a weak D match, TRBD1 (5 bases). Looked up from germline, CDR1 is SQVTM and CDR2 is ANQGSEA. The CDR3 loop spans 13 amino acids.

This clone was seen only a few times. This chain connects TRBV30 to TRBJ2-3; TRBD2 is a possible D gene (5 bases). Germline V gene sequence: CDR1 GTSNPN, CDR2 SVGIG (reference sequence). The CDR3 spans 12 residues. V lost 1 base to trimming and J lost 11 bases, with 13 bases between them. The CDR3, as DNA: TGTGCCTGGAGTGGGCTAACTGAGGGGCAGTATTTT. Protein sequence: CAWSGLTEGQYF.